This T cell receptor (beta chain) was sequenced during a study of blood T cell repertoires in COVID-19. The wider study: COVID-19 samples from acute and convalescent phases originated in the United States, Italy and Spain. From T cells, B-cell-depleted T cells, or PBMCs came the material, which was cDNA or gDNA.

The CDR3 loop spans 13 amino acids. V was cut by 8 bases and J by 4 bases, with 9 bases left in between. In germline, CDR1 is SGHTA, CDR2 FQGTGA. Generated by immunoSEQ multiplex PCR, the TCRdb table keeps only in-frame clones and is missing some. The sample lists about 240,000 clones, roughly four fifths occurring once. The clonotype originates from a woman aged 80 or over with acute or convalescent COVID-19. The V gene is TRBV7-3, the J gene TRBJ2-6; tentative D call: TRBD2 (6 bases). Sample: peripheral blood. The CDR3 coding sequence is TGTGCCAGCGGACTAACGGGGGCCAACGTCCTGACTTTC. It is translated as CASGLTGANVLTF.